These 26 T cell receptor beta chains came from one sample sequenced in a study of blood T cell repertoires in COVID-19. The protocol was immunoSEQ multiplex PCR, while the TCRdb copy is restricted to in-frame clones and leaves out a portion. Here the sample spans 200,000 to 300,000 clones, almost 85% being singletons. The specimen was peripheral blood. The origin of the receptors is a man between 45 and 60 years old with acute or convalescent COVID-19.

Written as DNA, the CDR3 is TGCAGCGTTTCGACAGGGTGGTATGGCTACACCTTC. This translates into CSVSTGWYGYTF. The V gene is TRBV29-1, the J gene TRBJ1-2; 7 bases fit TRBD1. V trimming: 5 bases; J trimming: 5 bases; junction bases outside the gene matches: 5. The CDR3 loop spans 12 amino acids. Looked up from germline, CDR1 is SQVTM and CDR2 is ANQGSEA.

The rearrangement links TRBV27 to TRBJ2-2; TRBD1 matches at 7 bases. This CDR3 contains 16 residues. The V gene end was trimmed by 1 base and the J gene end by 4 bases; junction bases not matched to a gene: 6. From germline, CDR1 is MNHEY and CDR2 SMNVEV (reference sequence). The CDR3 reads CASSLYGQGVTGELFF. CDR3 nucleotide sequence: TGTGCCAGCAGTTTATATGGCCAGGGGGTCACCGGGGAGCTGTTTTTT.

This clone was found a few times. The chain carries TRBV28 and TRBJ1-2, with D perhaps matching TRBD1 (5 bases). This CDR3 comprises 16 residues. V was trimmed by 7 bases and J by 5 bases, leaving 23 bases between them. Germline CDR1 is MDHEN and CDR2 is SYDVKM. The CDR3 DNA follows: TGTGCCAGCATCCCTACCCACGGGGGGGTTGGGTATGGCTACACCTTC. Residues: CASIPTHGGVGYGYTF.

The genes are TRBV27 and TRBJ1-2, with TRBD1 as a possible D gene (5 bases). With 3 bases removed from V and 3 bases from J, the gap between germline ends came to 20 bases. The CDR3 spans 17 residues. The germline CDR1 and CDR2 sequences are MNHEY and SMNVEV (reference sequence). CDR3: CASSFRGVVGLHYGYTF. The CDR3 nucleotides are TGTGCCAGCAGTTTTCGAGGAGTAGTGGGGCTTCACTATGGCTACACCTTC.

This clone is medium-sized. This chain links TRBV5-1 with TRBJ2-3; D is unresolved. Trimming pared 6 bases from V and 0 bases from J, leaving 8 bases between. The CDR3 sequence is 13 residues long. From germline, CDR1 is SGHRS and CDR2 YFSETQ. CDR3 DNA: TGCGCCAGCATTGGTACAAGCACAGATACGCAGTATTTT. It encodes CASIGTSTDTQYF. The variable domain in full, completed from reference TRBV5-1 and TRBJ2-3, reads KAGVTQTPRYLIKTRGQQVTLSCSPISGHRSVSWYQQTPGQGLQFLFEYFSETQRNKGNFPGRFSGRQFSNSRSEMNVSTLELGDSALYLCASIGTSTDTQYFGPGTRLTVL.

This chain joins TRBV5-5 and TRBJ1-5; tentatively, D is TRBD1 (5 bases). Trimming stripped 5 bases from V and 4 bases from J, with 16 bases between. Germline V gives CDR1 SGHKS, CDR2 YYEKEE (reference sequence). This CDR3 comprises 15 residues. This CDR3 is CASSPTGAWNQPQHF. In DNA, the CDR3 is TGTGCCAGCAGTCCCACAGGAGCTTGGAATCAGCCCCAGCATTTT.

The chain joins TRBV9 to TRBJ1-5; D remains ambiguous. Germline V CDR1 and CDR2: SGDLS, YYNGEE. The CDR3 extends over 15 amino acids. V lost 0 bases and J 3 bases, leaving 10 bases between the germline ends. DNA of the CDR3: TGTGCCAGCAGCGTAGGGGGAGCCGTCAATCAGCCCCAGCATTTT. Translation gives CASSVGGAVNQPQHF. Looking up the rest from reference TRBV9 and TRBJ1-5 gives the full variable domain: DSGVTQTPKHLITATGQRVTLRCSPRSGDLSVYWYQQSLDQGLQFLIQYYNGEERAKGNILERFSAQQFPDLHSELNLSSLELGDSALYFCASSVGGAVNQPQHFGDGTRLSIL.

This chain joins TRBV5-1 and TRBJ2-1; unclear D gene. This CDR3 region has 13 residues. Germline-derived CDR1 and CDR2 are SGHRS and YFSETQ. Between the trimmed V and J ends, which lost 0 bases and 7 bases, there was a span of 8 bases. The CDR3 region is CASSLAPGNEQFF. The CDR3, as DNA: TGCGCCAGCAGCTTGGCCCCCGGGAATGAGCAGTTCTTC.

The rearrangement joins TRBV19 to TRBJ1-4; TRBD1 matches at 7 bases. This CDR3 region has 14 residues. CDR1 and CDR2 from the germline V gene are LNHDA and SQIVND (reference sequence). The V gene end was trimmed by 6 bases and the J gene end by 8 bases; junction bases not matched to a gene: 9. As DNA, the CDR3 is TGTGCCAGTAGCAGACCGGGACAGTTCGAAAAACTGTTTTTT. Protein sequence: CASSRPGQFEKLFF.

This clone came up a few times. The rearrangement joins TRBV5-1 to TRBJ2-2, with 8 bases that match TRBD2. Germline CDR1 is SGHRS and CDR2 is YFSETQ. The ends lost 7 bases at V and 2 bases at J; junction bases unmatched: 7. The CDR3 covers 15 residues. CDR3 loop: CASGTSGYNTGELFF. The DNA for the CDR3 is TGCGCCAGCGGCACTAGCGGATATAACACCGGGGAGCTGTTTTTT. Combining the CDR3 with reference TRBV5-1 and TRBJ2-2 gives the whole variable domain KAGVTQTPRYLIKTRGQQVTLSCSPISGHRSVSWYQQTPGQGLQFLFEYFSETQRNKGNFPGRFSGRQFSNSRSEMNVSTLELGDSALYLCASGTSGYNTGELFFGEGSRLTVL.

The chain combines TRBV10-1 with TRBJ1-2, with a possible D match to TRBD1 (6 bases). Germline CDR1 WNHNN, CDR2 SYGVQD (reference sequence). The CDR3 totals 13 residues. The V end was cut by 6 bases, the J end by 5 bases, with 13 bases between. CDR3 in DNA: TGCGCCAGCAGCCGAGGGGGAGGGTATGGCTACACCTTC. Its translation is CASSRGGGYGYTF.

This chain uses TRBV7-9 with TRBJ1-2, with TRBD1 as a possible D gene (5 bases). The CDR3 sequence is 14 residues long. V was trimmed by 7 bases and J by 2 bases, leaving 14 bases between them. CDR1 and CDR2 (germline): SEHNR, FQNEAQ (reference sequence). CDR3 loop: CASNYGGRNYGYTF. The CDR3 region has the DNA TGTGCCAGCAACTACGGGGGTCGGAACTATGGCTACACCTTC.

V and J are TRBV7-2 and TRBJ2-7; 13 bases line up with TRBD2. The CDR3 has 14 residues. CDR1 is SGHTA, CDR2 FQGNSA, per germline. The V segment lost 0 bases and the J segment 10 bases; nucleotides outside the gene matches: 3. CDR3 residues: CASSLAGTSGEQYF. In nucleotides, the CDR3 is TGTGCCAGCAGCTTAGCGGGGACTAGCGGGGAACAGTACTTC.

A single count supports this clone. V gene TRBV19 combines with J gene TRBJ2-1; 7 nucleotides match TRBD1. J was trimmed by 5 bases and V by 7 bases; bases with no gene match: 11. CDR3 length equals 15 residues. The germline V gene encodes CDR1 LNHDA and CDR2 SQIVND (reference sequence). CDR3 protein: CASTADRDDHNEQFF. CDR3 DNA sequence: TGTGCCAGTACCGCCGACAGGGACGACCACAATGAGCAGTTCTTC.

CDR3 DNA: TGTGCCTCAAGGGGGGTAGCGGGGACCTACGAGCAGTACTTC. This sequence encodes CASRGVAGTYEQYF. The chain links TRBV10-3 to TRBJ2-7; TRBD2 agrees at 8 bases. CDR1 ENHRY and CDR2 SYGVKD come from the germline V gene. V trimming: 11 bases; J trimming: 2 bases; junction bases outside the gene matches: 11. The length of the CDR3 is 14 residues.

The rearrangement links TRBV4-1 to TRBJ1-1; D call uncertain. Trimming took off 2 bases at V and 4 bases at J, with 11 bases between the two ends. Germline values: CDR1 MGHRA, CDR2 YSYEKL. This CDR3 has 14 amino acids. CDR3 coding DNA: TGCGCCAGCAGCCAACCCCGGGGAGGCACTGAAGCTTTCTTT. This translates into CASSQPRGGTEAFF.

The V and J genes are TRBV7-2 and TRBJ1-1; 9 bases fit TRBD1. The CDR3 runs to 14 residues. In germline, CDR1 is SGHTA, CDR2 FQGNSA. J was trimmed by 11 bases and V by 3 bases; bases with no gene match: 10. The CDR3 loop is CASSFTPGQGSAFF. The CDR3 DNA sequence: TGTGCCAGCAGCTTCACCCCGGGACAGGGATCCGCTTTCTTT.

The genes are TRBV14 and TRBJ1-2; D is unclear. The CDR3 consists of 15 residues. The V and J ends lost 2 bases and 0 bases respectively, with 10 bases between them. From germline, CDR1 is SGHDN and CDR2 FVKESK. The CDR3 loop is CASSQSRSSNYGYTF. The CDR3, as DNA: TGTGCCAGCAGCCAATCCCGTTCTTCTAACTATGGCTACACCTTC. Combining the CDR3 with reference TRBV14 and TRBJ1-2 gives the whole variable domain EAGVTQFPSHSVIEKGQTVTLRCDPISGHDNLYWYRRVMGKEIKFLLHFVKESKQDESGMPNNRFLAERTGGTYSTLKVQPAELEDSGVYFCASSQSRSSNYGYTFGSGTRLTVV.

This chain links TRBV30 with TRBJ1-2; 8 nucleotides match TRBD1. The germline CDR1 and CDR2 sequences are GTSNPN and SVGIG (reference sequence). The CDR3 length is 15 residues. Unmatched junction bases numbered 8, after V lost 0 bases and J lost 5 bases. The CDR3, as DNA: TGTGCCTGGAGTGTGGGGACAGGCGGACCTTATGGCTACACCTTC. Protein sequence: CAWSVGTGGPYGYTF.

V is TRBV6-5 and J is TRBJ2-3, with TRBD1 matching over 8 bases. Germline V gene sequence: CDR1 MNHEY, CDR2 SVGAGI. V was clipped by 7 bases and J by 1 base; unmatched bases: 4. The CDR3 has 14 amino acids. The CDR3 reads CASTGGGGTDTQYF. CDR3 DNA: TGTGCCAGCACAGGGGGCGGGGGCACAGATACGCAGTATTTT.

V gene TRBV7-3 combines with J gene TRBJ2-2; perhaps TRBD1 as D (6 bases). Germline lookup yields CDR1 SGHTA and CDR2 FQGTGA. V dropped 3 bases and J dropped 7 bases, with 12 bases sitting between them. CDR3 size: 14 residues. For the CDR3, the DNA is TGTGCCAGCAGCTTGGGCGCACAGGGCGGGGAGCTGTTTTTT. It specifies CASSLGAQGGELFF. Full variable domain (rest looked up from reference TRBV7-3 and TRBJ2-2): GAGVSQTPSNKVTEKGKYVELRCDPISGHTALYWYRQSLGQGPEFLIYFQGTGAADDSGLPNDRFFAVRPEGSVSTLKIQRTERGDSAVYLCASSLGAQGGELFFGEGSRLTVL.

The chain uses TRBV19 and TRBJ2-5; 7 bases fit TRBD2. Germline CDR1 reads LNHDA; CDR2 reads SQIVND (reference sequence). With V trimmed by 5 bases and J by 5 bases, 2 bases remained unmatched. This CDR3 contains 12 residues. The CDR3 spells CASSSGGETQYF. CDR3 nucleotide sequence: TGTGCCAGTAGTTCCGGGGGGGAGACCCAGTACTTC.

This clone was seen repeatedly, ten times or more. The genes are TRBV5-6 and TRBJ2-7; 11 positions match TRBD2. Germline CDR1 reads SGHDT; CDR2 reads YYEEEE. J was trimmed by 6 bases and V by 4 bases; bases with no gene match: 15. The CDR3 totals 17 residues. CDR3 nucleotide sequence: TGTGCCAGCAGCCAAACTAGCGGGAGAGGGACGTCAATCGAGCAGTACTTC. Amino acid sequence: CASSQTSGRGTSIEQYF.

This clone was seen just once. The J gene is TRBJ2-7, the V gene TRBV5-8; a possible D gene is TRBD1 (5 bases). The CDR3 contains 14 residues. V lost 1 base to trimming and J lost 2 bases, with 10 bases between them. Germline loops: CDR1 SGHTS, CDR2 YDEGEE. In nucleotides, the CDR3 is TGTGCCAGCAGCTTGTGGCAGGGTACCTACGAGCAGTACTTC. The encoded protein is CASSLWQGTYEQYF.

The chain carries TRBV7-9 and TRBJ1-2, with 7 bases identical to TRBD1. The CDR3 length is 13 residues. With V trimmed by 3 bases and J by 4 bases, 2 bases remained unmatched. Germline-derived CDR1 and CDR2 are SEHNR and FQNEAQ (reference sequence). The CDR3 spells CASSLGQFYGYTF. In DNA form, the CDR3 reads TGTGCCAGCAGCTTGGGACAGTTCTATGGCTACACCTTC. Using reference TRBV7-9 and TRBJ1-2 for the parts outside the CDR3, the full variable domain is DTGVSQNPRHKITKRGQNVTFRCDPISEHNRLYWYRQTLGQGPEFLTYFQNEAQLEKSRLLSDRFSAERPKGSFSTLEIQRTEQGDSAMYLCASSLGQFYGYTFGSGTRLTVV.

The rearrangement uses TRBV19 and TRBJ2-1; D call uncertain. The V gene's germline CDR1 is LNHDA and CDR2 SQIVND (reference sequence). The CDR3 consists of 13 residues. Trimming pared 5 bases from V and 6 bases from J, leaving 11 bases between. The CDR3 coding sequence is TGTGCCAGTAGTCTTTTGGCCAGCAATGAGCAGTTCTTC. Encoded protein: CASSLLASNEQFF. Looking up the rest from reference TRBV19 and TRBJ2-1 gives the full variable domain: DGGITQSPKYLFRKEGQNVTLSCEQNLNHDAMYWYRQDPGQGLRLIYYSQIVNDFQKGDIAEGYSVSREKKESFPLTVTSAQKNPTAFYLCASSLLASNEQFFGPGTRLTVL.